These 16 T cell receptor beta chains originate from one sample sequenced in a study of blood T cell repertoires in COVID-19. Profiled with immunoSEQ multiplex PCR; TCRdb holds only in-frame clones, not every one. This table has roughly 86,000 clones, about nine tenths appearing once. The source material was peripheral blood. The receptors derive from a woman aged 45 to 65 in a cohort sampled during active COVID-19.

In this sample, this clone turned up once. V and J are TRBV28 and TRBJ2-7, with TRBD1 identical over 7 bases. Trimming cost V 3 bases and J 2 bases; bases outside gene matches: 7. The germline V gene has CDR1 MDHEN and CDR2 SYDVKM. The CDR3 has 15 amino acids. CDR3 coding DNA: TGTGCCAGCAGTTTCTACAGGGGAGCAACCTACGAGCAGTACTTC. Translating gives CASSFYRGATYEQYF.

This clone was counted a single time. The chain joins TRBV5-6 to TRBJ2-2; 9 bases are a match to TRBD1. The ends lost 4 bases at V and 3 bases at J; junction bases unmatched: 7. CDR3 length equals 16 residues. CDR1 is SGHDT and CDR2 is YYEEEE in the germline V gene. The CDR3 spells CASSTYRGHDTGELFF. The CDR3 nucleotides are TGTGCCAGCAGCACTTACAGGGGGCACGACACCGGGGAGCTGTTTTTT.

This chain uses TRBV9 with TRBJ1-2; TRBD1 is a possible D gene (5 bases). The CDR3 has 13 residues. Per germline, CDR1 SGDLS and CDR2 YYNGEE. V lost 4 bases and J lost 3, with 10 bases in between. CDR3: CASSLTTDYGYTF. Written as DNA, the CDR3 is TGTGCCAGCAGCTTGACGACAGACTATGGCTACACCTTC.

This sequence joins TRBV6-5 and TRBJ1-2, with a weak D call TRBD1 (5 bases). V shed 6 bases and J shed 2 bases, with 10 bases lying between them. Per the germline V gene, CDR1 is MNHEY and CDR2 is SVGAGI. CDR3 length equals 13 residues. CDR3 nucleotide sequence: TGTGCCAGCAGCCACAGGAGAAACTATGGCTACACCTTC. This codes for CASSHRRNYGYTF.

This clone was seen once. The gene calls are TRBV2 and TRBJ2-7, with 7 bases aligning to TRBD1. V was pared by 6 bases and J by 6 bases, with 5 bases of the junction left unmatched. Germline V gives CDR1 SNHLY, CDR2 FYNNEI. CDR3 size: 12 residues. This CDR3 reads CASSPTGIEQYF. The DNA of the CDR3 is TGTGCCAGCAGCCCGACAGGGATCGAGCAGTACTTC.

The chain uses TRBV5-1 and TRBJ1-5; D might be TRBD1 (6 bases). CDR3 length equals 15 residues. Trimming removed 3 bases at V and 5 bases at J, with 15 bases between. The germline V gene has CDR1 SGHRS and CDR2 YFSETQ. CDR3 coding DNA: TGCGCCAGCAGCTCGACAGGAAATGATTATCAGCCCCAGCATTTT. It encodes CASSSTGNDYQPQHF.

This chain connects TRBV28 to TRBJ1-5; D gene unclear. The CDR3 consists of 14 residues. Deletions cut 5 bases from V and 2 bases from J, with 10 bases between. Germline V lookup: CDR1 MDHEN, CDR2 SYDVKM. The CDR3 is CASSQDFRNQPQHF. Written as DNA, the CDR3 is TGTGCCAGCAGTCAGGACTTCCGCAATCAGCCCCAGCATTTT.

The chain's CDR3 is CASSSDALGAGQPQHF. The CDR3 region has the DNA TGCGCCAGCAGCTCGGATGCCTTAGGCGCCGGGCAGCCCCAGCATTTT. The chain couples TRBV5-1 to TRBJ1-5, with D unresolved. The germline V gene encodes CDR1 SGHRS and CDR2 YFSETQ. Trimming removed 3 bases from V and 7 bases from J, with 20 bases in between. The CDR3 spans 16 residues.

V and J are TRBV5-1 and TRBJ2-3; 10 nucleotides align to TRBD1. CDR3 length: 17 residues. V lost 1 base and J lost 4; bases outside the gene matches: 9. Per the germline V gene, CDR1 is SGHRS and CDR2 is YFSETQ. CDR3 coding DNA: TGCGCCAGCAGCTTGAACGGAGTGGGACAGGGGTCAGATACGCAGTATTTT. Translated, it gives CASSLNGVGQGSDTQYF.

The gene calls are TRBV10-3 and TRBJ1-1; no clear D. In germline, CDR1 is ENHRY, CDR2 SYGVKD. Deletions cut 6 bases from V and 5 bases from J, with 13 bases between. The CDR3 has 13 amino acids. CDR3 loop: CAIREPGGTEAFF. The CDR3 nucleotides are TGTGCCATCAGGGAACCCGGCGGAACTGAAGCTTTCTTT.

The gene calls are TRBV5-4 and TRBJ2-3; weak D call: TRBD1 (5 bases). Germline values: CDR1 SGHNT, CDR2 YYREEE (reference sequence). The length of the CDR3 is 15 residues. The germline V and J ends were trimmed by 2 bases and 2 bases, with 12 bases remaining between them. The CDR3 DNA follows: TGTGCCAGCAGCTTCGCCCGACAGCCCACAGATACGCAGTATTTT. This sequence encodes CASSFARQPTDTQYF.

CDR3 coding DNA: TGCGCCAGCAGCCAATTTCGGGACACCCTGAACACCGGGGAGCTGTTTTTT. This sequence encodes CASSQFRDTLNTGELFF. The V gene is TRBV4-1, the J gene TRBJ2-2; a possible D gene is TRBD1 (6 bases). The CDR3 totals 17 residues. Germline V CDR1 and CDR2: MGHRA, YSYEKL. V was shortened by 2 bases and J by 1 base, with 14 bases between the two germline ends.

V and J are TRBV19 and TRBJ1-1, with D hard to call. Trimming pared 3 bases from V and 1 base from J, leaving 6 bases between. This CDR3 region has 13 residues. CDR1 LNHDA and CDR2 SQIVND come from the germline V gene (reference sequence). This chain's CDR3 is CASSMRENTEAFF. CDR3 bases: TGTGCCAGTAGTATGAGGGAGAACACTGAAGCTTTCTTT. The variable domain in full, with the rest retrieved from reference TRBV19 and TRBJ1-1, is DGGITQSPKYLFRKEGQNVTLSCEQNLNHDAMYWYRQDPGQGLRLIYYSQIVNDFQKGDIAEGYSVSREKKESFPLTVTSAQKNPTAFYLCASSMRENTEAFFGQGTRLTVV.

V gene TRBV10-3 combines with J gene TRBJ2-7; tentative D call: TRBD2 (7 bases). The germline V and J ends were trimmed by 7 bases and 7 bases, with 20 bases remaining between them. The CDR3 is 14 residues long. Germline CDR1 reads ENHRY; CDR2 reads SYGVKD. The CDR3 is CAITWSKQGGEQYF. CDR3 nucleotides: TGTGCCATCACTTGGAGTAAACAGGGAGGGGAGCAGTACTTC.

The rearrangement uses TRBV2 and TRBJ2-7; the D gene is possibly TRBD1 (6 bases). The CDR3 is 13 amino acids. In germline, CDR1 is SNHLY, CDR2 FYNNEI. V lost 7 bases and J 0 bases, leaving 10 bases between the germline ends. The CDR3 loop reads CASKQQGSYEQYF. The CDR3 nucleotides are TGTGCCAGCAAGCAACAGGGCTCCTACGAGCAGTACTTC.

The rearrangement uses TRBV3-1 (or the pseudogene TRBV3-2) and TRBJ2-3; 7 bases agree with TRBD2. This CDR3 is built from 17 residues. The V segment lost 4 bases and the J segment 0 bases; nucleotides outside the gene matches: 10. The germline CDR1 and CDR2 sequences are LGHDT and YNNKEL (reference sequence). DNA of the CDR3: TGTGCCAGCAGCCCCCCTTGGGGGGGAACTAGCACAGATACGCAGTATTTT. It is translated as CASSPPWGGTSTDTQYF.